This T cell receptor beta chain originates from a study of T cell responses to AZD1222 COVID-19 vaccine. Study outcomes and limitations: Every sample of the repertoires postdated the peak T cell response. Baseline seropositivity characterized only a handful of AZD1222 recipients.

Sequenced by immunoSEQ multiplex PCR; TCRdb stores in-frame clones only, minus some. The repertoire includes over 100,000 clones, about 91% of them detected once, and over 6.5% sits in the top ten. CDR3 size: 15 residues. The germline CDR1 and CDR2 sequences are SGHRS and YFSETQ. V was cut by 0 bases and J by 3 bases, with 10 bases left in between. On this clone: Its antigen is not known.

The V gene is TRBV5-1, the J gene TRBJ1-3; D perhaps matches TRBD1 (6 bases). Sequencing used peripheral blood, obtained on day 0 of AZD1222 vaccination. The source of this sequence is an adult in good health. The CDR3 coding sequence is TGCGCCAGCAGCTTGGAAGGGGGTGTTGGAAACACCATATATTTT. Protein product: CASSLEGGVGNTIYF. The complete variable domain, with remaining parts taken from reference TRBV5-1 and TRBJ1-3, reads KAGVTQTPRYLIKTRGQQVTLSCSPISGHRSVSWYQQTPGQGLQFLFEYFSETQRNKGNFPGRFSGRQFSNSRSEMNVSTLELGDSALYLCASSLEGGVGNTIYFGEGSWLTVV.